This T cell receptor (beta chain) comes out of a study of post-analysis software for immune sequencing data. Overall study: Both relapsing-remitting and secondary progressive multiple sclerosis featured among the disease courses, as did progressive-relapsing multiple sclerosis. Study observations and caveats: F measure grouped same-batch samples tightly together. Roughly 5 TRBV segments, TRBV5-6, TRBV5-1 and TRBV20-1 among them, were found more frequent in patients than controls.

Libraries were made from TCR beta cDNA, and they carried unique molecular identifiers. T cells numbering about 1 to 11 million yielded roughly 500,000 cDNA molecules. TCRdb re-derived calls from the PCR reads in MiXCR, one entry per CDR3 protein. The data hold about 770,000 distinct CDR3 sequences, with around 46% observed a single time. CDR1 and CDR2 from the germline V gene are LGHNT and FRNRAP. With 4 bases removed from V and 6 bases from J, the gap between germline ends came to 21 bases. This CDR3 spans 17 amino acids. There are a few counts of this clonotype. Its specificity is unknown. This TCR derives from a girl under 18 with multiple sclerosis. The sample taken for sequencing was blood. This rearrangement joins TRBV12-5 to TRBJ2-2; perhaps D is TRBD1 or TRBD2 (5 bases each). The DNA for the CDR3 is TGTGCTAGTGGTTCTCCGGGACCCAACTATTTATCCGGGGAGCTGTTTTTT. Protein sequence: CASGSPGPNYLSGELFF.